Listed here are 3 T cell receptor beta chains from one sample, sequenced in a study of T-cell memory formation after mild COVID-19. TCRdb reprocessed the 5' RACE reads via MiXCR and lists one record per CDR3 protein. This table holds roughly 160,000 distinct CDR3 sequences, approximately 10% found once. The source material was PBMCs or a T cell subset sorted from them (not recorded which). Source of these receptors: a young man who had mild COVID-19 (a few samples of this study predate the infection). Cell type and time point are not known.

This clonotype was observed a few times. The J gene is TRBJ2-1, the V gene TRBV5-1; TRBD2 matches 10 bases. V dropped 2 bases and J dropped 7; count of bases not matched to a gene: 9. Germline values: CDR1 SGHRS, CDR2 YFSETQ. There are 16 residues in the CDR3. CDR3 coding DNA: TGCGCCAGCAGCTTTAATATAGCGGGGGGTTTGAATGAGCAGTTCTTC. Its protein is CASSFNIAGGLNEQFF.

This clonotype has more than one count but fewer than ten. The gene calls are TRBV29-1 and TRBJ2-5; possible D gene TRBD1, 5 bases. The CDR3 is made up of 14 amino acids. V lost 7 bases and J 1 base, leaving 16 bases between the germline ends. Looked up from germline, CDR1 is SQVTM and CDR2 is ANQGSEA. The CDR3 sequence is CSGLGQSLQETQYF. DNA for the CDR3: TGCAGCGGACTGGGGCAGAGCCTCCAAGAGACCCAGTACTTC.

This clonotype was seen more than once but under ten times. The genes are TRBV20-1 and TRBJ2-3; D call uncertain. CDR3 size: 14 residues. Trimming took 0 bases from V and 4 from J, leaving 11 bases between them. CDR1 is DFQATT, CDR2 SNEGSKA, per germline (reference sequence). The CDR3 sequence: CSAREKGPPDTQYF. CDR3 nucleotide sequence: TGCAGTGCTAGAGAGAAGGGCCCCCCAGATACGCAGTATTTT.